Detailed here is one TCR beta chain. Trimming cost V 2 bases and J 0 bases; bases outside gene matches: 4. The CDR3 runs to 16 residues. Germline loops: CDR1 SGHNT, CDR2 YYREEE (reference sequence). This sample is part of a study of blood T cell repertoires in COVID-19. On the study more broadly: The analysed material was cDNA or gDNA that came from T cells, B-cell-depleted T cells, or PBMCs.

As originally analysed: From reference gene primer amplification, estimates of nucleated cell counts were derived. Repertoires were generated with immunoSEQ multiplex PCR, while TCRdb's copy carries only in-frame clones and drops some. That table gives V, J and clone size, and the DNA gave D and trimming. The sample includes about 310,000 clones, approximately 90% of them seen just once. This chain links TRBV5-4 with TRBJ2-1; 8 bases map to TRBD2. The sequence derives from a man aged 18 to 35 with active or convalescent COVID-19. The sequenced sample was peripheral blood. The CDR3 DNA sequence: TGTGCCAGCAGCTTTAGCGGGGCGAGCTCCTACAATGAGCAGTTCTTC. Amino acids: CASSFSGASSYNEQFF.